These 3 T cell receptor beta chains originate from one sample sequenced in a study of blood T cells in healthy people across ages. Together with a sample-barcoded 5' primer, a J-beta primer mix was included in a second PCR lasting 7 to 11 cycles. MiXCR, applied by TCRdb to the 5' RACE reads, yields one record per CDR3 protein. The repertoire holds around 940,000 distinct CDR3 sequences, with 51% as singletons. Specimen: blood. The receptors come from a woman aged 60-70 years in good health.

As DNA, the CDR3 is TGCAGCGTTGCAACAGGGGGTGGGGATACGCAGTATTTT. Protein product: CSVATGGGDTQYF. The chain recombines TRBV29-1 with TRBJ2-3; 8 bases fit TRBD1. CDR1 is SQVTM and CDR2 is ANQGSEA in the germline V gene. Losses at the gene ends were 4 bases for V and 6 bases for J; bases not matched to a gene: 6. The CDR3 extends over 13 amino acids.

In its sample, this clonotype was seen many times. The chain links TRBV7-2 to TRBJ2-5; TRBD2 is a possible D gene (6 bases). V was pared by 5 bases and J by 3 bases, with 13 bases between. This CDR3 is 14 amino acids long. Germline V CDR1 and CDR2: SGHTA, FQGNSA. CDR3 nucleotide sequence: TGTGCCAGCAGCCAAGAGACGGGAGAAGAGACCCAGTACTTC. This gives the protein CASSQETGEETQYF.

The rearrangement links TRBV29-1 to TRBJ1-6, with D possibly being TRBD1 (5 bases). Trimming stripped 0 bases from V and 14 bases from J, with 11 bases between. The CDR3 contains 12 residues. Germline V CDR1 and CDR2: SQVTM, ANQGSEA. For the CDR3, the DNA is TGCAGCGTTGAAGATCATAGGGGATCCCTCCACTTT. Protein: CSVEDHRGSLHF.